These T cell receptor beta chains were read from a single sample in a study of cytomegalovirus exposure and HLA in healthy donors. The repertoire was sequenced with immunoSEQ multiplex PCR; TCRdb's copy has only in-frame clones and lacks some. The table lists about 190,000 clones, approximately 87% of them singletons. Source material: PBMCs. The source is a man aged 25-40 years in good health and CMV-seronegative. Each CDR3 is given with its conserved first and last residue. A D gene is named only where the DNA matches it firmly. Where a row states a size, it is once, few, many or the class of an expanded clone; other rows omit it.

TRBJ2-3 - TRBV7-9 - TGTGCCTCCCACCATCGGAAAACGGTGGGGCCAGATACGCAGTATTTT CASHHRKTVGPDTQYF
TRBJ1-1 - TRBV7-2 TRBD1 TGTGCCAGCAGCTTATATCAGGGGGCGAGAGCTGAAGCTTTCTTT CASSLYQGARAEAFF
TRBJ2-5 - TRBV10-3 TRBD2 TGTGCCATCAGTACCTCTAGCGGGCAAGAGACCCAGTACTTC CAISTSSGQETQYF
TRBJ1-5 - TRBV10-1 TRBD1 TGCGCCAGCAGTGAACCGGGACAGGGAAGTCAGCCCCAGCATTTT CASSEPGQGSQPQHF
TRBJ1-5 once TRBV19 - TGTGCCAGTAGTATGTCACATTATAGCAATCAGCCCCAGCATTTT CASSMSHYSNQPQHF
TRBJ2-1 - TRBV29-1 - TGCAGCGTTCACAGCTACAATGAGCAGTTCTTC CSVHSYNEQFF
TRBJ1-1 once TRBV6-5 - TGTGCCAGCAGTTTGTTGCGGGGTTCTGAAGCTTTCTTT CASSLLRGSEAFF
TRBJ2-1 few TRBV29-1 - TGCAGCGTTGAAATTCGACAGGGACTTGAGCAGTTCTTC CSVEIRQGLEQFF
TRBJ1-1 once TRBV28 - TGTGCCAGCAGTTTACGGCAGGCAAACACTGAAGCTTTCTTT CASSLRQANTEAFF
TRBJ2-7 - TRBV11-2 - TGTGCCAGCAGCTTAATAGCCTACGAGCAGTACTTC CASSLIAYEQYF
TRBJ2-7 - TRBV28 - TGTGCCAGCAGTTTACAGGGCTACGAGCAGTACTTC CASSLQGYEQYF
TRBJ1-1 - TRBV11-2 - TGTGCCAGCATCCCGAGGCACAGGGCCCTGAACACTGAAGCTTTCTTT CASIPRHRALNTEAFF
TRBJ2-6 few TRBV19 - TGTGCCAGTAGTGGAGGGTCTGGGGCCAACGTCCTGACTTTC CASSGGSGANVLTF
TRBJ2-5 - TRBV30 - TGTGCCTGGAGTGTAGAGTACGCCGCTTTAGAGACCCAGTACTTC CAWSVEYAALETQYF
TRBJ1-2 - TRBV28 - TGTGCCAGCAGCCAGGGTAAAACTAACTATGGCTACACCTTC CASSQGKTNYGYTF
TRBJ2-1 - TRBV5-6 TRBD2 TGTGCCAGCAGCTTGGGACTAGCGGGAGGGCTGAGCAATGAGCAGTTCTTC CASSLGLAGGLSNEQFF
TRBJ2-3 few TRBV6-4 - TGTGCCAGCAGTGACTCGCAGGGCACAGATACGCAGTATTTT CASSDSQGTDTQYF
TRBJ1-3 - TRBV7-9 - TGTGCCAGCAGCCCCAGCCGGAGGAGCTCTGGAAACACCATATATTTT CASSPSRRSSGNTIYF
TRBJ1-2 - TRBV18 - TGTGCCAGCTCACCAGACGCGGAGGGGATGCTGAGGGGCTACACCTTC CASSPDAEGMLRGYTF
TRBJ2-5 - TRBV15 - TGTGCCACCAGCAGAGATCGTACAGGCGTTCAAGAGACCCAGTACTTC CATSRDRTGVQETQYF
TRBJ2-7 - TRBV19 TRBD2 TGTGCCAGTAGTAATCCTAGCGGGGCCTCCTACGAGCAGTACTTC CASSNPSGASYEQYF
TRBJ2-4 - TRBV7-9 - TGTGCCAGCAGCTTAGACCAGGGAAACATTCAGTACTTC CASSLDQGNIQYF
TRBJ2-3 - TRBV27 TRBD2 TGTGCCAGCAGTTACCGGGGGGGCACAGATACGCAGTATTTT CASSYRGGTDTQYF
TRBJ2-1 - TRBV2 - TGTGCCAGCAGACCGACTACCCTCCGACCCAATGAGCAGTTCTTC CASRPTTLRPNEQFF
TRBJ2-2 - TRBV10-2 TRBD2 TGCGCCAGCAGTGTTTCCGGGGGGGCCTTTATCGGGGAGCTGTTTTTT CASSVSGGAFIGELFF
TRBJ2-7 - TRBV9 - TGTGCCAGCAGCGTATGGGAGGGGGACGAGCAGTACTTC CASSVWEGDEQYF
TRBJ2-6 - TRBV7-2 TRBD2 TGTGCCAGCAGCTTACGGGGGGCTGGGGCCAACGTCCTGACTTTC CASSLRGAGANVLTF
TRBJ1-5 - TRBV19 - TGTGCCAGTCAACTCGGCAATCAGCCCCAGCATTTT CASQLGNQPQHF
TRBJ1-2 - TRBV5-1 TRBD1 TGCGCCAGCAGCTTCACAGGGGGCCTCTATGGCTACACCTTC CASSFTGGLYGYTF
TRBJ1-5 - TRBV5-1 TRBD1 TGCGCCAGCAGCCCGTGGCCCGTCGGACAGGGATACTATAGCAATCAGCCCCAGCATTTT CASSPWPVGQGYYSNQPQHF
TRBJ2-7 - TRBV28 TRBD2 TGTGCCAGCAGGGGAGGGTATCACGAGCAGTACTTC CASRGGYHEQYF
TRBJ1-2 - TRBV5-4 TRBD1 TGTGCCAGCAGCTTGGGGGACAGATACTATGGCTACACCTTC CASSLGDRYYGYTF
TRBJ2-5 - TRBV7-9 TRBD2 TGTGCCAGCAGATCGGGGGGGCCTCGGGAGACCCAGTACTTC CASRSGGPRETQYF
TRBJ1-1 - TRBV5-1 - TGCGCCAGCCGAGGCCAACAGGGCATGAACACTGAAGCTTTCTTT CASRGQQGMNTEAFF
TRBJ1-1 - TRBV11-2 - TGTGCCAGCAGCCGTGAACCGGGACGGGGAGGTGTGTACACTGAAGCTTTCTTT CASSREPGRGGVYTEAFF
TRBJ2-7 few TRBV21-1 - TGTGCCAGCAGCACAACCGGGACAGGGAGTAAGTACGAGCAGTACTTC CASSTTGTGSKYEQYF
TRBJ2-1 - TRBV27 - TGTGCCAGCAAAATCACAGGGTACAATGAGCAGTTCTTC CASKITGYNEQFF
TRBJ1-1 few TRBV4-2 - TGTGCCAGCAGCGGGACCGGGGGGATGACTGAAGCTTTCTTT CASSGTGGMTEAFF
TRBJ1-1 - TRBV10-1 TRBD1 TGCGCCACCACACCATCCACAGGGGGCATGGGGACTGAAGCTTTCTTT CATTPSTGGMGTEAFF
TRBJ2-7 - TRBV27 - TGTGCCAGCAGTTTATTCCAGGGAGGCTACGAGCAGTACTTC CASSLFQGGYEQYF
TRBJ2-3 - TRBV7-2 - TGTGCCAGCAGCCTAACGACAGGTTCTAGCACAGATACGCAGTATTTT CASSLTTGSSTDTQYF
TRBJ2-6 - TRBV14 - TGTGCCAGCAGCCAAGCCTGGGCAGGGACTGGGGCCAACGGCCTGACTTTC CASSQAWAGTGANGLTF
TRBJ2-7 - TRBV6-6 TRBD1 TGTGCCAGCAGTGGGGACAGCTCCTACGAGCAGTACTTC CASSGDSSYEQYF
TRBJ1-6 - TRBV15 - TGTGCCACCAGCAGAGATGGGAGCTCCTATAATTCACCCCTCCACTTT CATSRDGSSYNSPLHF
TRBJ1-6 - TRBV6-5 TRBD1 TGTGCCAGCAGTTCCGACAGGGATCGGCGATCACCCCTCCACTTT CASSSDRDRRSPLHF
TRBJ2-2 - TRBV5-6 TRBD2 TGTGCCAGCAGCACGTGGACTAGCGGGAGGGCGGCATCCGGGGAGCTGTTTTTT CASSTWTSGRAASGELFF
TRBJ1-1 - TRBV11-1 TRBD1 TGTGCCAGCAGCGAACAGGGGACGAACACTGAAGCTTTCTTT CASSEQGTNTEAFF
TRBJ2-5 - TRBV6-1 - TGTGCCAGCATTTACGACAGAACCCAGTACTTC CASIYDRTQYF
TRBJ2-1 - TRBV5-4 TRBD1 TGTGCCAGCAGCTTCGGGACAGGGAACAATGAGCAGTTCTTC CASSFGTGNNEQFF
TRBJ1-1 few TRBV25-1 - TGTGCCAGCAGTGAGACAGGCCCGAACACTGAAGCTTTCTTT CASSETGPNTEAFF
TRBJ2-1 - TRBV27 TRBD2 TGTGCCAGCAGGGATATAGCGGGAGTCGGCAATGAGCAGTTCTTC CASRDIAGVGNEQFF
TRBJ1-2 few TRBV28 TRBD1 TGTGCCAGCAGCTCCGCATCGGGGACAGGGTTAAATGGCTACACCTTC CASSSASGTGLNGYTF